This T cell receptor (beta chain) emerged from a study of cytomegalovirus exposure and HLA in healthy donors. The study, taken as a whole, reports: Being productive about 90% or about 30% of the time was typical of most TCR beta V segments in an earlier analysis.

V dropped 4 bases and J dropped 3; count of bases not matched to a gene: 6. Germline loops: CDR1 SGHRS, CDR2 YFSETQ. This CDR3 spans 15 amino acids. Nominally healthy donors provided the samples, though records likely missed some immune exposures. Of note for this clone: Its specificity is not known.

This PCR relied on a set of 60 Vbeta primers and 13 Jbeta primers. Libraries were prepared by immunoSEQ multiplex PCR; TCRdb keeps only in-frame clonotypes and omits some of them. The sample includes 150,000 to 200,000 clones, around 75% of them seen just once. The sequenced material came from PBMCs. This receptor was identified in a woman in her thirties or forties in good health and CMV-seropositive. The rearrangement links TRBV5-1 to TRBJ2-3, with 9 bases matching TRBD1. In DNA form, the CDR3 reads TGCGCCAGCAGCAAACAGGGGGCCTTTACAGATACGCAGTATTTT. This encodes CASSKQGAFTDTQYF.